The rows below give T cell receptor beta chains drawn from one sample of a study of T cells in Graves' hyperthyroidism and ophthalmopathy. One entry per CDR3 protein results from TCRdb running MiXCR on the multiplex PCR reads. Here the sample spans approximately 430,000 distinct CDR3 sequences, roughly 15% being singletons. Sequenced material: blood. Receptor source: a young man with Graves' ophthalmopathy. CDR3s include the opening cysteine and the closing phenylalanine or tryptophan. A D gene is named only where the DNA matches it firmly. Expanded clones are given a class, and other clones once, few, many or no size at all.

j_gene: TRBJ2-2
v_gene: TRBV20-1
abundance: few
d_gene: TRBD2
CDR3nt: TGCAGTGCTAGAGCAGCGGGGTTAAACACCGGGGAGCTGTTTTTT
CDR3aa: CSARAAGLNTGELFF

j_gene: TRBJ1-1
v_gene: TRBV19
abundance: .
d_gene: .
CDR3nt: TGTGCCAGTAGTCGGCCTACCGGCACTGAAGCTTTCTTT
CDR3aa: CASSRPTGTEAFF

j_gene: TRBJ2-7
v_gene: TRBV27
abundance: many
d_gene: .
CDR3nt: TGTGCCAGCAGAGGGTGGGGCGAGCAGTACTTC
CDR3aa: CASRGWGEQYF

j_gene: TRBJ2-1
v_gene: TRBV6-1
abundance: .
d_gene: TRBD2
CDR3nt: TGTGCCAGCAGTCCGGGACTAGCGGGAGTAGAGCAGTTCTTC
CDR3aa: CASSPGLAGVEQFF

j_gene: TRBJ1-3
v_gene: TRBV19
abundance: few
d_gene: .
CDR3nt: TGTGCCAGTACCCTCATAGGGGGGCCTGGAAACACCATATATTTT
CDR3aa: CASTLIGGPGNTIYF

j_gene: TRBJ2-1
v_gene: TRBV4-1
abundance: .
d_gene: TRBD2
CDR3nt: TGCGCCAGCAGCCGCCTAGCGGGAGAACCCAATGAGCAGTTCTTC
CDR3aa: CASSRLAGEPNEQFF

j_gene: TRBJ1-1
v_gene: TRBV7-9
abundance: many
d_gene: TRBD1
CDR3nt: TGTGCCAGCAGCTCCATTTGGACAGGGAGGAACACTGAAGCTTTCTTT
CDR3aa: CASSSIWTGRNTEAFF

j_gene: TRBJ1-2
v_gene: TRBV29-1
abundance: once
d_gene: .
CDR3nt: TGCAGCGTTGTCCCTCGTGTGGGTATCTATGGCTACACCTTC
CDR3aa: CSVVPRVGIYGYTF

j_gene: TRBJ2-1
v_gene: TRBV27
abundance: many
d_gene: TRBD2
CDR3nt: TGTGCCAGCAGTTCCGCAAGCGGGAGCTCCTACAATGAGCAGTTCTTC
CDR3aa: CASSSASGSSYNEQFF

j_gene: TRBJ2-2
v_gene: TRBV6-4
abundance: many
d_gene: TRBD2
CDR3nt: TGTGCCAGCAGTGAGACTAGCGGGGGGGCGAACACCGGGGAGCTGTTTTTT
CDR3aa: CASSETSGGANTGELFF

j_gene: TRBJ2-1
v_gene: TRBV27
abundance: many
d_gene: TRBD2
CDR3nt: TGTGCCAGCAGTCCTTTGCGGCTAGCGGGGGAAAGTTCCTACAATGAGCAGTTCTTC
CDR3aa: CASSPLRLAGESSYNEQFF

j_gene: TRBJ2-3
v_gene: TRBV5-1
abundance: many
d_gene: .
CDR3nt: TGCGCCAGCAGCTTGCAGGGGACGCAGTATTTT
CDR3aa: CASSLQGTQYF

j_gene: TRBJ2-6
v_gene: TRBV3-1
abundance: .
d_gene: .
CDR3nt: TGTGCCAGCAGCCAAGGTGGGGGGCAGCCCGTCGCTTTC
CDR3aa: CASSQGGGQPVAF

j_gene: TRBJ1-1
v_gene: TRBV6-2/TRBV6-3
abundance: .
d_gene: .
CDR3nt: TGTGCCAGCAGTCAGGGGTCTGAAGCTTTCTTT
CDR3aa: CASSQGSEAFF

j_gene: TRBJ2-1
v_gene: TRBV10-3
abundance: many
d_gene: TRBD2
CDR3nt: TGTGCCATCAGTAAAGGGACTAGCGGGAGCTCCTACAATGAGCAGTTCTTC
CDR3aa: CAISKGTSGSSYNEQFF

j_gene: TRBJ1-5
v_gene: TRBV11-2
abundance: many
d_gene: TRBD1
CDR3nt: TGTGCCAGCAGCACTTCGACAGGGTGGGACAATCAGCCCCAGCATTTT
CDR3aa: CASSTSTGWDNQPQHF

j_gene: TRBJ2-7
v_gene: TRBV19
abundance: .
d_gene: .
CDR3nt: TGTGCCAGTAGTATGGGCGGGGGCACCTCCTACGAGCAGTACTTC
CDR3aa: CASSMGGGTSYEQYF

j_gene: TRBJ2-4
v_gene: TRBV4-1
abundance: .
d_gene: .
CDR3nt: TGCGCCAGCAGTGACCTTGTAGGGAAAAACATTCAGTACTTC
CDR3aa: CASSDLVGKNIQYF

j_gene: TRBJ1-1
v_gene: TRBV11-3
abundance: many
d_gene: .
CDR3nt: TGTGCCAGCAGCTTAGATTCCGCAGGGCAAGCTTTCTTT
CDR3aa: CASSLDSAGQAFF

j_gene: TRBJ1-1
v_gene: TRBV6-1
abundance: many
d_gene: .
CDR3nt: TGTGCCAGCAGGCGGGCAGATGAAGCTTTCTTT
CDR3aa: CASRRADEAFF

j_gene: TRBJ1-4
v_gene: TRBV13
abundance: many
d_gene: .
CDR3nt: TGTGCCAGCAGCTTCCAGGGAAAACTGTTTTTT
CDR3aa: CASSFQGKLFF

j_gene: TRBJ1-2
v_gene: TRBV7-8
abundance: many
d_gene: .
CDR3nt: TGTGCCAGCAGCCAGTTAAACTCGGGAGAGGAGTATGGCTACACCTTC
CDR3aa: CASSQLNSGEEYGYTF

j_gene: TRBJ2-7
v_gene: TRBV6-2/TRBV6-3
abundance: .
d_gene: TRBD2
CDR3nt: TGTGCCAGCAGTGTTCGGACTAGCGGGGTGGGGGAGCAGTACTTC
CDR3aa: CASSVRTSGVGEQYF

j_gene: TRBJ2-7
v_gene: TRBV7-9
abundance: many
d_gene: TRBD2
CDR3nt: TGTGCCAGCAGCTTAGTTCCGGGACTACCCTACGAGCAGTACTTC
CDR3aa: CASSLVPGLPYEQYF

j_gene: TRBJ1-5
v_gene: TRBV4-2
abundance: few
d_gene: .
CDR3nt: TGTGCCAGCAGCCAATCTCGACAGGGCAATCAGCCCCAGCATTTT
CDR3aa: CASSQSRQGNQPQHF

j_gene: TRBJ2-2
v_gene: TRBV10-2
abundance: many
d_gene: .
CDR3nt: TGCGCCAGCAGGGACATGAACACCGGGGAGCTGTTTTTT
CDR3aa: CASRDMNTGELFF

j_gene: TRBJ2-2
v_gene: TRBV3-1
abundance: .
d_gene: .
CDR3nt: TGTGCCAGCAGCCAAGAACCTGGGGGCGGGGAGCTGTTTTTT
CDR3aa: CASSQEPGGGELFF

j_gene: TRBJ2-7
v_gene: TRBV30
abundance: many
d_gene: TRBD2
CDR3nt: TGTGCCTGGAGGAGGGAGGGATCCTACGAGCAGTACTTC
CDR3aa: CAWRREGSYEQYF

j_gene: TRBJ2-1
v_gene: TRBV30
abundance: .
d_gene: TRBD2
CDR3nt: TGTGCCAGTAGTATAAGCGGGAGGGCCGCCGGTGAGCAGTTCTTC
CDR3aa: CASSISGRAAGEQFF

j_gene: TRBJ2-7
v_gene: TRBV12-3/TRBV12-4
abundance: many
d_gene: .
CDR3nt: TGTGCCAGCAGTTTAGCGCAAACCATCGCCCGAGCGAGGCAGTACTTC
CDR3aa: CASSLAQTIARARQYF

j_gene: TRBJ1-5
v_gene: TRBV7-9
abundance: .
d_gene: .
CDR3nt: TGTGCCAGCAGCTTTAAAGGGGATCAGCCCCAGCATTTT
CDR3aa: CASSFKGDQPQHF

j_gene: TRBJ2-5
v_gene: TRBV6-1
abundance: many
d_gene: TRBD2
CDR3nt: TGTGCCAGCAGACAAACTAGCGTGGAGACCCAGTACTTC
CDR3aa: CASRQTSVETQYF

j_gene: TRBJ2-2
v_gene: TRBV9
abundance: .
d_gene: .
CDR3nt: TGTGCCAGCAGCGTAGATGAAGCGTTCGCCGGGGAGCTGTTTTTT
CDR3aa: CASSVDEAFAGELFF

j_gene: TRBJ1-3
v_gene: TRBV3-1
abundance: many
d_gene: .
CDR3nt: TGTGCCAGCAGCCAAGGTGCAGGGCTGGTAGACACCATATATTTT
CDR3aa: CASSQGAGLVDTIYF

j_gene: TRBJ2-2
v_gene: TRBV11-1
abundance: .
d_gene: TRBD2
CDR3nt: TGTGCCAGCAGCTTACTTCCTGGACTAGCGGAGATTACCGGGGAGCTGTTTTTT
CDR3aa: CASSLLPGLAEITGELFF

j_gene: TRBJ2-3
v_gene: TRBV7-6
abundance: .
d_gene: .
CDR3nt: TGTGCCAGCAGCTTAGGTCTGGCGGGTACCGCGCAGTATTTT
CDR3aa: CASSLGLAGTAQYF

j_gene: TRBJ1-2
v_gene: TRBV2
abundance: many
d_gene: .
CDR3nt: TGTGCCACGAACCACCCGGAATACAGCTATGGCTACACCTTC
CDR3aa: CATNHPEYSYGYTF

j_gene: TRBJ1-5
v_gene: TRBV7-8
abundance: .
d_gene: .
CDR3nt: TGTGCCAGCAGCTCCGCGGGACACCAGCCCCAGCATTTT
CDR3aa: CASSSAGHQPQHF

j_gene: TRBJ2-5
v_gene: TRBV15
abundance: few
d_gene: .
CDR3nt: TGTGCCACCAGCAGAGTTACGGGGCCAGAGACCCAGTACTTC
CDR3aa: CATSRVTGPETQYF

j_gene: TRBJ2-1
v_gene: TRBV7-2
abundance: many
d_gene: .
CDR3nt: TGTGCCAGCAGCTTATCTGGGACTCCCTACAATGAGCAGTTCTTC
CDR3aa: CASSLSGTPYNEQFF

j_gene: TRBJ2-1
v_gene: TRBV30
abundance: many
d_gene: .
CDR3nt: TGTGCCTGGAGTGTACTGAAATGGGGGGCTTCCTACAATGAGCAGTTCTTC
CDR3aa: CAWSVLKWGASYNEQFF